Below, one TCR beta chain is given with its context. Trimming stripped 1 base from V and 2 bases from J, with 9 bases between. CDR1 is MGHRA, CDR2 YSYEKL, per germline. The CDR3 spans 14 residues. Generated by immunoSEQ multiplex PCR, the TCRdb table keeps only in-frame clones and is missing some. The sample records around 1 million clones, about three quarters being singletons. The data belong to a study of shared clonotypes between healthy human individuals. Recent vaccinations or acute infections were absent in the healthy HIV-negative adult donors. The clonotype was recovered from a man aged 18 to 30 in good health. Sample: memory CD4+ T cells sorted from blood. Subset here: CD45RA-negative fraction. V is TRBV4-1 and J is TRBJ2-7; D is unresolved. CDR3 sequence: CASSQVVGTYEQYF. The CDR3 DNA follows: TGCGCCAGCAGCCAAGTCGTAGGGACCTACGAGCAGTACTTC.